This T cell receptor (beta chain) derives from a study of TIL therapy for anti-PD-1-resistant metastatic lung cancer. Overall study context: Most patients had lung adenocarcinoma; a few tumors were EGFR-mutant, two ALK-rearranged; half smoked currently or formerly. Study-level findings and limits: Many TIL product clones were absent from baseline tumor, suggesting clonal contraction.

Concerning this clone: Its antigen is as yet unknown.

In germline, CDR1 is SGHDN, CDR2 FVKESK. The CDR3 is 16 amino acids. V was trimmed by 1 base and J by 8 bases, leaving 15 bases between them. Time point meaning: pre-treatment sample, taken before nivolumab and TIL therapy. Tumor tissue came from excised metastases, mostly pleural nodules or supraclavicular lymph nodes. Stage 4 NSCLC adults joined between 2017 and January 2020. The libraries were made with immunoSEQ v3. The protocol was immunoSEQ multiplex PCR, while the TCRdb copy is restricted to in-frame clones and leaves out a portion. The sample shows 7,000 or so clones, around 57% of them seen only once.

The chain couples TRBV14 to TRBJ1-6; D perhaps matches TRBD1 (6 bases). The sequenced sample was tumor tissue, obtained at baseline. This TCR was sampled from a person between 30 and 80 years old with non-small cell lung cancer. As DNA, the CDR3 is TGTGCCAGCAGCCAAGCGCACTACAGGGAACATTCACCCCTCCACTTT. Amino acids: CASSQAHYREHSPLHF.